These 14 T cell receptor beta chains share one sample of origin, sequenced in a study of CD8 T cells in ankylosing spondylitis (TCRdb year 2017). Results and caveats for the whole study, not just this receptor: Blood from ankylosing spondylitis patients appeared to be characterized by a TCR beta motif composed of eight highly homologous amino acid variants.

Libraries were made using 5' RACE. The sequencing machine was an Illumina HiSeq 2500. TCRdb trimmed the raw reads at Q25, called clones with MiXCR and kept productive beta chains. Each CDR3 protein gets just one entry, which takes the most common genes and DNA from the rows behind it. For this sample the table gives more than 250,000 distinct CDR3 sequences, of which 8% were detected only once. More than 12% of the sample is in the top ten clones. The antigens for these receptors are not known. Input material: blood, either unsorted or a sorted T cell fraction (not recorded which). The receptors shown here come from a male donor with ankylosing spondylitis.

The CDR3 DNA is TGTGCCAGCAGCTTCACGGTCTGGAGCGAGCAGTACTTC. Amino acid sequence: CASSFTVWSEQYF. The rearrangement uses TRBV27 and TRBJ2-7, with unresolved D. The CDR3 runs to 13 residues. The germline V and J ends were trimmed by 6 bases and 6 bases, with 15 bases remaining between them. The germline V gene encodes CDR1 MNHEY and CDR2 SMNVEV (reference sequence).

This chain links TRBV29-1 with TRBJ2-1; a weak D match, TRBD2 (6 bases). V lost 0 bases and J lost 6, with 9 bases in between. Germline V gene sequence: CDR1 SQVTM, CDR2 ANQGSEA. CDR3 length: 13 residues. CDR3 nucleotides: TGCAGCGTTGAAGAAGGCGGGACCAATGAGCAGTTCTTC. Translating it yields CSVEEGGTNEQFF.

At least ten counts were recorded for this clonotype. The rearrangement links TRBV28 to TRBJ2-1, with D perhaps matching TRBD2 (5 bases). The germline V gene has CDR1 MDHEN and CDR2 SYDVKM. V was clipped by 4 bases and J by 4 bases, with 11 bases between them. The CDR3 consists of 14 residues. The CDR3 spells CASSYLRGYNEQFF. Written as DNA, the CDR3 is TGTGCCAGCAGTTATCTAAGAGGGTACAATGAGCAGTTCTTC.

This clonotype was found a few times. The rearrangement joins TRBV12-3 or TRBV12-4 to TRBJ2-1; D is ambiguous. There are 11 residues in the CDR3. V was shortened by 4 bases and J by 12 bases, with 10 bases between the two germline ends. CDR3 nucleotides: TGTGCCAGCAGTTCCCAGATAGTGCAGTTCTTC. Translated, it gives CASSSQIVQFF.

A few counts support this clonotype. V usage is TRBV20-1 and J usage is TRBJ2-1, with 9 bases matching TRBD2. After removal of 6 bases from V and 0 bases from J, the junction contained 12 bases not matched to a gene. Germline CDR1 and CDR2: DFQATT and SNEGSKA (reference sequence). The CDR3 has 17 amino acids. The CDR3 sequence is CSATPLGLAPSYNEQFF. The CDR3 coding sequence is TGCAGTGCCACCCCTTTAGGACTAGCGCCCTCCTACAATGAGCAGTTCTTC.

The chain links TRBV7-2 to TRBJ2-3, with D perhaps TRBD2 (5 bases). The V end lost 1 base, the J end lost 6 bases, and 11 bases lay between the germline ends. Germline CDR1 SGHTA, CDR2 FQGNSA. The CDR3 runs 14 residues. CDR3 nucleotides: TGTGCCAGCAGCTTAGGCGGGTTGTTGGATACGCAGTATTTT. Amino acids: CASSLGGLLDTQYF.

This clonotype turned up a few times. J is TRBJ2-3 and V is TRBV6-4; D is ambiguous. Trimming shortened V by 4 bases and J by 4 bases, and 9 bases separated the two germline ends. The CDR3 sequence is 13 residues long. Germline CDR1 MRHNA, CDR2 SNTAGT. The CDR3 region is CASSAVVADTQYF. CDR3 coding DNA: TGTGCCAGCAGTGCCGTTGTCGCAGATACGCAGTATTTT.

The chain carries TRBV12-3 or TRBV12-4 and TRBJ2-3, with 10 bases fitting TRBD2. J lost 2 bases, V lost 6 bases, and 11 bases had no gene match. The CDR3 has 17 amino acids. The CDR3: CASSRTSGVASTDTQYF. CDR3 bases: TGTGCCAGCAGCCGAACTAGCGGGGTAGCCTCCACAGATACGCAGTATTTT.

This sequence joins TRBV2 and TRBJ1-4; tentative D call: TRBD1 (6 bases). The V and J ends lost 1 base and 7 bases respectively, with 16 bases between them. This CDR3 comprises 16 residues. Germline loops: CDR1 SNHLY, CDR2 FYNNEI. In nucleotides, the CDR3 is TGTGCCAGCAGTGAAGGAGGCAGGGGATTGGGTGAAAAACTGTTTTTT. Amino acid sequence: CASSEGGRGLGEKLFF.

As DNA, the CDR3 is TGTGCCAGCAGCGTATTCATCGGGCAGGGACAGGCCGGGGAGCTGTTTTTT. The encoded protein is CASSVFIGQGQAGELFF. This sequence joins TRBV9 and TRBJ2-2, with 8 bases fitting TRBD1. The length of the CDR3 is 17 residues. V lost 1 base, J lost 6 bases, and 11 bases stayed unmatched. Per germline, CDR1 SGDLS and CDR2 YYNGEE.

V gene TRBV6-2 or TRBV6-3 combines with J gene TRBJ2-2; unclear D gene. This CDR3 region has 15 residues. V was pared by 2 bases and J by 6 bases, with 13 bases between. CDR1 is MNHEY, CDR2 SVGEGT, per germline. The CDR3 sequence is CASSYPSKVAGELFF. The CDR3 nucleotides are TGTGCCAGCAGTTACCCGTCTAAAGTTGCCGGGGAGCTGTTTTTT.

This clonotype was counted only a few times. This chain links TRBV6-5 with TRBJ2-2; tentatively, D is TRBD2 (5 bases). CDR1 MNHEY and CDR2 SVGAGI come from the germline V gene. The ends were cut back, 0 bases at V and 7 bases at J, with 12 bases in the middle. This CDR3 spans 15 amino acids. The CDR3 DNA reads TGTGCCAGCAGTTACTCGACATCTGGAGGCGGGGAGCTGTTTTTT. It is translated as CASSYSTSGGGELFF.

This clonotype was counted many times. The V call is TRBV11-2, the J call TRBJ2-1; D ambiguous. Trimming stripped 3 bases from V and 2 bases from J, with 5 bases between. Germline V gene sequence: CDR1 SGHAT, CDR2 FQNNGV. The CDR3 runs 13 residues. The CDR3 region is CASSLGTYNEQFF. In DNA, the CDR3 is TGTGCCAGCAGCTTGGGCACCTACAATGAGCAGTTCTTC.

This clonotype was detected ten times or more. This chain uses TRBV12-3 or TRBV12-4 with TRBJ1-4; 10 bases map to TRBD1. The CDR3 spans 14 residues. J lost 11 bases, V lost 8 bases, and 11 bases had no gene match. The CDR3 sequence is CASGWTGGMGKLFF. CDR3 bases: TGTGCCAGCGGGTGGACAGGGGGAATGGGGAAACTGTTTTTT.